Listed below are T cell receptor beta chains from one sample, sequenced in a study of T-cell memory formation after mild COVID-19. TCRdb independently ran MiXCR on the 5' RACE reads; one entry per CDR3 protein. The sample records fewer than 90,000 distinct CDR3 sequences, about 13% being singletons. Sequencing used PBMCs or a T cell subset sorted from them (not recorded which). Every receptor here comes from a man aged 18 to 30 who had mild COVID-19 (a few samples of this study predate the infection). Cell type and time point are not known. CDR3s include the opening cysteine and the closing phenylalanine or tryptophan. A D gene is named only where the DNA matches it firmly. Not all rows give a size; the values are once, few, many and, for expanded clones, a class.

>TRBV27|TRBJ2-6|few|NA
CASSLILPSGANVLTF
TGTGCCAGCAGTTTGATACTCCCCTCTGGGGCCAACGTCCTGACTTTC
>TRBV19|TRBJ2-3|NA|NA
CASSKDSLSTDTQYF
TGTGCCAGTAGTAAGGACAGTCTTAGCACAGATACGCAGTATTTT
>TRBV20-1|TRBJ2-7|few|TRBD1
CSVRTGSYEQYF
TGCAGTGTGAGGACAGGGAGCTACGAGCAGTACTTC
>TRBV2|TRBJ1-5|few|NA
CASSLFGGSNQPQHF
TGTGCCAGCAGTCTCTTTGGCGGGAGCAATCAGCCCCAGCATTTT
>TRBV4-3|TRBJ2-1|many|NA
CASSQDEGTAYNEQFF
TGCGCCAGCAGCCAAGATGAAGGGACGGCATACAATGAGCAGTTCTTC
>TRBV4-1|TRBJ1-1|NA|NA
CASSQKTLLNTEAFF
TGCGCCAGCAGCCAAAAAACACTTTTGAACACTGAAGCTTTCTTT
>TRBV11-2|TRBJ2-5|NA|NA
CASSLVGASGETQYF
TGTGCCAGCAGCTTAGTTGGCGCTTCTGGAGAGACCCAGTACTTC
>TRBV7-6|TRBJ2-5|few|TRBD2
CASSGWTSGVQETQYF
TGTGCCAGCAGCGGGTGGACTAGCGGGGTTCAAGAGACCCAGTACTTC
>TRBV18|TRBJ1-1|NA|NA
CASSPGPGTEAFF
TGTGCCAGCTCTCCGGGGCCCGGGACCGAAGCTTTCTTT
>TRBV12-3/TRBV12-4|TRBJ2-5|NA|NA
CASSSYSPGCEAQYF
TGTGCCAGCAGTTCCTACAGCCCCGGTTGCGAGGCCCAGTACTTC
>TRBV5-6|TRBJ2-7|NA|NA
CASSLNRETYEQYF
TGTGCCAGCAGCTTGAACAGGGAAACCTACGAGCAGTACTTC
>TRBV4-2|TRBJ2-3|few|NA
CASSQGLSGGASTDTQYF
TGTGCCAGCAGCCAAGGTTTATCAGGGGGGGCTAGCACAGATACGCAGTATTTT
>TRBV7-9|TRBJ2-2|NA|NA
CASSLTMSRALTGELFF
TGTGCCAGCAGCTTGACGATGAGCAGGGCCCTCACCGGGGAGCTGTTTTTT
>TRBV5-1|TRBJ1-1|NA|NA
CASSFGSAEAFF
TGCGCCAGCAGCTTTGGGAGCGCTGAAGCTTTCTTT
>TRBV7-9|TRBJ2-1|few|NA
CASSPREPTNEQFF
TGTGCCAGCAGCCCCCGGGAGCCTACCAATGAGCAGTTCTTC
>TRBV12-3/TRBV12-4|TRBJ2-1|NA|TRBD1
CASRGEAGGPPQQFF
TGTGCCAGCAGGGGAGAGGCAGGGGGCCCTCCACAGCAGTTCTTC
>TRBV3-1|TRBJ2-1|once|TRBD2
CASSQDVQASGRSEQFF
TGTGCCAGCAGCCAAGATGTACAGGCTAGCGGGAGGAGTGAGCAGTTCTTC
>TRBV7-6|TRBJ1-1|NA|NA
CASSPWAGNTEAFF
TGTGCCAGCAGCCCCTGGGCAGGGAACACTGAAGCTTTCTTT
>TRBV18|TRBJ2-5|NA|TRBD2
CASSPPRGGGLETQYF
TGTGCCAGCTCACCACCGCGCGGGGGGGGCCTGGAGACCCAGTACTTC
>TRBV6-2/TRBV6-3|TRBJ2-3|NA|TRBD2
CASSYPTSGGTDTQYF
TGTGCCAGCAGTTACCCGACTAGCGGAGGGACAGATACGCAGTATTTT
>TRBV4-2|TRBJ2-3|NA|TRBD2
CASSQVTSGGPDTQYF
TGTGCCAGCAGCCAAGTTACTAGCGGTGGGCCAGATACGCAGTATTTT
>TRBV10-3|TRBJ2-5|NA|TRBD1
CAIRTGTGSRETQYF
TGTGCCATCAGAACCGGGACAGGGTCCCGGGAGACCCAGTACTTC
>TRBV2|TRBJ2-3|NA|TRBD1
CASSDGQGVDTQYF
TGTGCCAGCAGCGATGGACAGGGTGTAGATACGCAGTATTTT
>TRBV13|TRBJ1-4|NA|NA
CASSVRETNEKLFF
TGTGCCAGCAGCGTGCGGGAGACAAATGAAAAACTGTTTTTT
>TRBV7-7|TRBJ2-7|few|NA
CASSRQEGYEQYF
TGTGCCAGCAGTCGACAGGAGGGCTACGAGCAGTACTTC
>TRBV11-2|TRBJ2-1|NA|NA
CASSLSRVGLTSNEQFF
TGTGCCAGCAGCCTCTCGCGTGTGGGATTGACATCAAATGAGCAGTTCTTC
>TRBV7-9|TRBJ2-2|few|NA
CASKSTGYANTGELFF
TGTGCCAGCAAATCTACAGGGTACGCGAACACCGGGGAGCTGTTTTTT
>TRBV7-3|TRBJ2-1|NA|TRBD2
CASSFSGGALNEQFF
TGTGCCAGCAGCTTTAGCGGGGGGGCGCTGAATGAGCAGTTCTTC
>TRBV7-2|TRBJ2-7|NA|NA
CASSLGRGPSYEQYF
TGTGCCAGCAGCTTGGGCAGGGGCCCCTCCTACGAGCAGTACTTC